Listed below are T cell receptor beta chains from one sample, sequenced in a study of T cell responses to AZD1222 COVID-19 vaccine. Sequencing was performed with immunoSEQ multiplex PCR; in TCRdb, only in-frame clones are kept and a portion is missing. The sample carries 140,000 to 150,000 clones, roughly nine tenths recorded once. Sequencing used peripheral blood, obtained on day 0 of AZD1222 vaccination. The receptors stem from an adult in good health. Each CDR3 is given with its conserved first and last residue. Fields, in order: clone size, D gene, J gene, V gene, CDR3 DNA, CDR3 protein. D genes are given only for firm matches. Size is omitted from some rows. Given values are once, few, many or a class for expanded clones.

once | TRBD1 | TRBJ1-1 | TRBV25-1 | TGTGCCAGCAGTGAGGGGTGGACAGGGGGCATGAACACTGAAGCTTTCTTT | CASSEGWTGGMNTEAFF
- | TRBD1 | TRBJ2-7 | TRBV2 | TGTGCCAGCAGCTACAGGGGTCAGTACGAGCAGTACTTC | CASSYRGQYEQYF
- | - | TRBJ2-5 | TRBV18 | TGTGCCAGCTCACCACTAGGCCAGGAGACCCAGTACTTC | CASSPLGQETQYF
- | - | TRBJ1-4 | TRBV3-1/TRBV3-2 | TGTGCCAGCAGCCAGGGGGGGGCAGGCGGGAGTGAAAAACTGTTTTTT | CASSQGGAGGSEKLFF
- | - | TRBJ2-3 | TRBV14 | TGTGCCAGCAGCCATGGTTTGGTAAAGGCAGGACCCACAGATACGCAGTATTTT | CASSHGLVKAGPTDTQYF
- | - | TRBJ2-1 | TRBV24-1 | TGTGCCACCAGCCGGGAGCAGTTCTTC | CATSREQFF
- | TRBD2 | TRBJ2-1 | TRBV5-1 | TGCGCCAGCAGCGCCGGACTAGCGGGAAGTTCGGAGCAGTTCTTC | CASSAGLAGSSEQFF
- | - | TRBJ1-4 | TRBV6-4 | TGTGCCAGCAGTGTCATGGTCGACCGGGGGCCCCTGTTTTTT | CASSVMVDRGPLFF
- | TRBD2 | TRBJ2-4 | TRBV6-5 | TGTGCCAGCAGTTTATCCACTAGCGGGATTGGCAACATTCAGTACTTC | CASSLSTSGIGNIQYF
- | - | TRBJ1-2 | TRBV7-2 | TGTGCCAGCAGCCCCAGCTCCGGGACAACGGGCTACACCTTC | CASSPSSGTTGYTF
once | TRBD1 | TRBJ1-5 | TRBV7-6 | TGTGCCAGCAGCCCCCCCCACGGAGTGGGGACAGTTTGGTATCAGCCCCAGCATTTT | CASSPPHGVGTVWYQPQHF
- | - | TRBJ1-2 | TRBV20-1 | TGCAGTGCCCAGGGGCATTTTGGCTACACCTTC | CSAQGHFGYTF
once | TRBD2 | TRBJ2-1 | TRBV19 | TGTGCCAGTAGTTTGGGACTACCCAATGAGCAGTTCTTC | CASSLGLPNEQFF
- | - | TRBJ1-2 | TRBV5-6 | TGTGCCAGCAGCTTGGGTCGAGGGTTGGACTATGGCTACACCTTC | CASSLGRGLDYGYTF
few | - | TRBJ2-7 | TRBV6-2/TRBV6-3 | TGTGCCAGCAGTTTTCGGACAGCGTCCTACGAGCAGTACTTC | CASSFRTASYEQYF
- | - | TRBJ1-1 | TRBV29-1 | TGCAGCGCCAATCCCCCCCAGGGCTACACTGAAGCTTTCTTT | CSANPPQGYTEAFF